One sample yielded the 9 T cell receptor beta chains listed below, sequenced in a study of T cells in Graves' hyperthyroidism and ophthalmopathy. Amplification targeted TCR beta CDR3 regions from RNA transcripts. When the TCR CDR3 underwent first-round RT-PCR, the HTBI primer set was used. TCRdb re-analysed the multiplex PCR reads in MiXCR, keeping a single row per CDR3 protein. Of roughly 560,000 distinct CDR3 sequences in the sample, roughly 15% are singletons; the top ten hold over 3.5%. The sequencing input was blood. The receptors derive from a woman aged 40-49 years with Graves' ophthalmopathy.

This clonotype was observed a single time. The genes are TRBV7-2 and TRBJ2-5; 10 bases are shared with TRBD2. The junction had 6 bases not matched to a gene; V was cut back by 2 bases and J by 3 bases. Germline V gives CDR1 SGHTA, CDR2 FQGNSA. This CDR3 spans 16 amino acids. The CDR3 loop reads CASSLLGGLAEETQYF. Written as DNA, the CDR3 is TGTGCCAGCAGCTTATTAGGAGGACTAGCGGAAGAGACCCAGTACTTC.

This clonotype was picked up a small number of times. The chain uses TRBV7-6 and TRBJ2-2; D remains ambiguous. Germline V gene sequence: CDR1 SGHVS, CDR2 FNYEAQ. The CDR3 consists of 13 residues. Between the trimmed V and J ends, which lost 3 bases and 5 bases, there was a span of 7 bases. The CDR3 spells CASSFYRTGELFF. The CDR3 coding sequence is TGTGCCAGCAGCTTCTATCGGACCGGGGAGCTGTTTTTT.

The chain employs TRBV24-1 and TRBJ2-2; 12 bases line up with TRBD2. The CDR3 extends over 17 amino acids. J lost 5 bases, V lost 4 bases, and 7 bases had no gene match. Germline loops: CDR1 KGHDR, CDR2 SFDVKD. CDR3 coding DNA: TGTGCCACCAGTGACCCTAGCGGGAGGGCCAAGACCGGGGAGCTGTTTTTT. It specifies CATSDPSGRAKTGELFF.

This clonotype was observed at least ten times. This chain's CDR3 is CAAREGHQPQHF. The CDR3 bases are TGTGCCGCACGGGAGGGCCATCAGCCCCAGCATTTT. V is TRBV6-1 and J is TRBJ1-5, with D unclear. Trimming cost V 11 bases and J 5 bases, with 13 bases left between them. Germline CDR1 reads MNHNS; CDR2 reads SASEGT. This CDR3 spans 12 amino acids.

The chain uses TRBV6-2 or TRBV6-3 and TRBJ2-7; TRBD1 matches 8 bases. V shed 6 bases and J 3 bases; nucleotides not matched to a gene: 7. Germline V lookup: CDR1 MNHEY, CDR2 SVGEGT. The CDR3 loop spans 14 amino acids. The CDR3 DNA reads TGTGCCAGCAGCCGGGACAGGCGCAACTACGAGCAGTACTTC. This sequence encodes CASSRDRRNYEQYF.

This clonotype was picked up a small number of times. This sequence joins TRBV27 and TRBJ1-5; D unclear. Trimming shortened V by 5 bases and J by 9 bases, and 14 bases separated the two germline ends. The CDR3 is 13 residues long. Germline V gene sequence: CDR1 MNHEY, CDR2 SMNVEV (reference sequence). CDR3 bases: TGTGCCAGCAGTCGAATCCCCACGGGGCCCCAGCATTTT. Its translation is CASSRIPTGPQHF.

This clonotype appeared a few times. The V and J genes are TRBV6-2 or TRBV6-3 and TRBJ1-2, with 10 bases that match TRBD1. V lost 2 bases, J lost 9 bases, and 6 bases stayed unmatched. This CDR3 region has 14 residues. Germline values: CDR1 MNHEY, CDR2 SVGEGT. CDR3: CASSYRRDRGSYTF. CDR3 bases: TGTGCCAGCAGTTACCGCCGGGACAGGGGAAGCTACACCTTC.

The rearrangement uses TRBV29-1 and TRBJ2-1; D unclear. CDR1 is SQVTM, CDR2 ANQGSEA, per germline. The CDR3 sequence is 12 residues long. V lost 6 bases, J lost 7 bases, and 13 bases lay in between. In DNA, the CDR3 is TGCAGCGTCCCGGACCAGACTAATGAGCAGTTCTTC. It is translated as CSVPDQTNEQFF.

This clonotype was recorded many times. The chain is built from TRBV6-2 or TRBV6-3 and TRBJ2-5; D gene ambiguous. V was trimmed by 2 bases and J by 2 bases, leaving 9 bases between them. This CDR3 is 14 amino acids long. Looked up from germline, CDR1 is MNHEY and CDR2 is SVGEGT. The CDR3 DNA sequence: TGTGCCAGCAGTTACATCTCTCGACAAGAGACCCAGTACTTC. Its protein is CASSYISRQETQYF.